Listed below are T cell receptor beta chains from one sample, sequenced in a study of PD-L1 blockade in urothelial cancer. TCRdb's copy holds only in-frame clones and misses some; the assay was immunoSEQ multiplex PCR. The table records about 19,000 clones, over 75% of them present only once. This material consisted of PBMCs, taken around atezolizumab (anti-PD-L1) treatment. The receptors were sampled from a man aged 50 or older with urothelial cancer. The CDR3 runs from the conserved cysteine through the conserved F or W. D genes are given only for firm matches. Where a row states a size, it is once, few, many or the class of an expanded clone; other rows omit it.

j_call | d_call | v_call | clone_size | cdr3_nt | cdr3_aa
TRBJ2-1 | TRBD2 | TRBV9 | . | TGTGCCAGCAGCGTCAAAGCGGGACCATACAATGAGCAGTTCTTC | CASSVKAGPYNEQFF
TRBJ2-5 | . | TRBV6-5 | . | TGTGCCAGCAGTCTACGGGTTGGGGGGAAAGAGACCCAGTACTTC | CASSLRVGGKETQYF
TRBJ1-5 | TRBD1 | TRBV19 | . | TGTGCCAGTACTAGGACAGGGTGGCTCAATCAGCCCCAGCATTTT | CASTRTGWLNQPQHF
TRBJ1-3 | TRBD1 | TRBV15 | . | TGTGCCACCACCTTAGACAGGGGAACTGGAAACACCATATATTTT | CATTLDRGTGNTIYF
TRBJ2-2 | . | TRBV4-2 | . | TGTGCCAGCAGCCAAGACTACGGCACCGGGGAGCTGTTTTTT | CASSQDYGTGELFF
TRBJ2-2 | . | TRBV9 | . | TGTGCCACCGGGGTAACGGGGACCGGGGAGCTGTTTTTT | CATGVTGTGELFF
TRBJ2-7 | TRBD1 | TRBV5-1 | . | TGCGCCAGCAGCTTGGCCCCGGGACAGGAATACGAGCAGTACTTC | CASSLAPGQEYEQYF
TRBJ2-5 | . | TRBV2 | . | TGTGCCAGCAGTTCACTAGGGCCCCAAGAGACCCAGTACTTC | CASSSLGPQETQYF
TRBJ2-1 | . | TRBV7-2 | . | TGTGCCAGCAGCTTAGGTCTACCAGCGGATGAGCAGTTCTTC | CASSLGLPADEQFF
TRBJ2-5 | . | TRBV5-1 | . | TGCGCCAGCAGCTTGGAGGGTCGTACGGGGGTCCAAGAGACCCAGTACTTC | CASSLEGRTGVQETQYF
TRBJ2-7 | . | TRBV6-5 | . | TGTGCCAGCAGTTTGGAGCGGAGCTCCTACGAGCAGTACTTC | CASSLERSSYEQYF
TRBJ1-1 | . | TRBV29-1 | . | TGCAGCGTCTCCGGGCTACGGGGGACTGAAGCTTTCTTT | CSVSGLRGTEAFF
TRBJ2-3 | . | TRBV5-4 | few | TGTGCCAGCAGCTTGACAGGTCGGACAGATACGCAGTATTTT | CASSLTGRTDTQYF
TRBJ1-2 | . | TRBV5-6 | . | TGTGCCAGCAGAGTGAGGTCTGGAGCTAACTATGGCTACACCTTC | CASRVRSGANYGYTF
TRBJ2-7 | TRBD1 | TRBV9 | . | TGTGCCAGCAGCGTGGACAGGGGGCACGTCGAGCAGTACTTC | CASSVDRGHVEQYF
TRBJ1-6 | . | TRBV2 | . | TGTGCCATCCTGACAGGCCGCGCGAATTCACCCCTCCACTTT | CAILTGRANSPLHF
TRBJ2-1 | TRBD1 | TRBV5-1 | . | TGCGCCAGCGCTACGGGACAGATATACAATGAGCAGTTCTTC | CASATGQIYNEQFF
TRBJ1-1 | . | TRBV19 | . | TGTGCCAGTAGTCCCACAGGGAGGGGAGAAGCTTTCTTT | CASSPTGRGEAFF
TRBJ2-2 | . | TRBV7-6 | . | TGTGCCAGCAGCCCAGGACAAAACACCGGGGAGCTGTTTTTT | CASSPGQNTGELFF
TRBJ2-1 | . | TRBV4-1 | . | TGCGCCAGCAGCCCCGAGCCTCCGACTAGTAATCCCTACAATGAGCAGTTCTTC | CASSPEPPTSNPYNEQFF
TRBJ2-7 | . | TRBV4-2 | . | TGTGCCAGCAGCTCCATCACAGGGTACGAGCAGTACTTC | CASSSITGYEQYF
TRBJ1-4 | . | TRBV5-1 | . | TGCGCCAGCAGCTCTGGCAGGGCAGATGAAAAACTGTTTTTT | CASSSGRADEKLFF
TRBJ2-1 | TRBD2 | TRBV7-3 | . | TGTGCCAGCAGCTTAAATCTAGCGGGAGGGGGTGAGCAGTTCTTC | CASSLNLAGGGEQFF
TRBJ1-1 | TRBD1 | TRBV7-6 | . | TGTGCCAGCAGCTTAGAACAGGGGACCACTGAAGCTTTCTTT | CASSLEQGTTEAFF
TRBJ1-1 | TRBD1 | TRBV18 | . | TGTGCCAGCTCACGAACAGGGGGTGAAGCTTTCTTT | CASSRTGGEAFF
TRBJ2-7 | . | TRBV19 | . | TGTGCCAGTAGTTTTCCAGGGTCCTACGAGCAGTACTTC | CASSFPGSYEQYF
TRBJ1-3 | TRBD1 | TRBV19 | . | TGTGCCAGTAGGCCCATGGGGACAGGCACCCCCGAGAGCTCTGGAAACACCATATATTTT | CASRPMGTGTPESSGNTIYF
TRBJ2-3 | TRBD2 | TRBV9 | . | TGTGCCAGCAGCGTAGAGGGCGGGAGAGGGAATACGCAGTATTTT | CASSVEGGRGNTQYF
TRBJ2-5 | TRBD1 | TRBV4-2 | . | TGTGCCAGCAGTCCACAGGGGAACCAAGAGACCCAGTACTTC | CASSPQGNQETQYF
TRBJ1-1 | . | TRBV7-9 | few | TGTGCCAGCAGCTTAGACATGAACACTGAAGCTTTCTTT | CASSLDMNTEAFF
TRBJ2-3 | . | TRBV19 | . | TGTGCCAGTGCTAGGACTATACTTTACACAGATACGCAGTATTTT | CASARTILYTDTQYF
TRBJ1-2 | . | TRBV5-8 | few | TGTGCCAGCAGTTGGAAGGGCAGGGCTAACTATGGCTACACCTTC | CASSWKGRANYGYTF
TRBJ1-2 | . | TRBV15 | . | TGTGCCACCAGCAGAAGCCGGGATCTCCGTAACTATGGCTACACCTTC | CATSRSRDLRNYGYTF
TRBJ1-3 | . | TRBV9 | . | TGTGCCAGCAGCGTAGGGGGGCAGGGAAACACCATATATTTT | CASSVGGQGNTIYF
TRBJ1-1 | TRBD1 | TRBV5-1 | . | TGCGCCAGCAGCTCTTCCGGGACAGGGAACACTGAAGCTTTCTTT | CASSSSGTGNTEAFF
TRBJ2-7 | . | TRBV28 | . | TGTGCCAGCAGACCAGGGGGGTTAACCTACGAGCAGTACTTC | CASRPGGLTYEQYF
TRBJ2-5 | . | TRBV7-2 | . | TGTGCCAGCAGCTTAGCGGGGGGTGGTGAGACCCAGTACTTC | CASSLAGGGETQYF